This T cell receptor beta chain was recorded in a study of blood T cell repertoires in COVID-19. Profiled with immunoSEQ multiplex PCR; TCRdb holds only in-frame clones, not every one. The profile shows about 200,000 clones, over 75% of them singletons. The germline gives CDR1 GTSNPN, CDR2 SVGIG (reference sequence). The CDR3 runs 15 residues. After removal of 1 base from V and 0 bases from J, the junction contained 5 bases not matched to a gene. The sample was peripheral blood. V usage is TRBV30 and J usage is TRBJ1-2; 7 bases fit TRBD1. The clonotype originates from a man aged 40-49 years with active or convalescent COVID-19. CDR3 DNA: TGTGCCTGGAGTGCTCAGGGACAGTCTAACTATGGCTACACCTTC. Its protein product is CAWSAQGQSNYGYTF.